The 15 T cell receptor beta chains presented below share a single source sample, sequenced in a study of blood T cell repertoires in COVID-19. Assay used: immunoSEQ multiplex PCR; TCRdb lists only in-frame clones, some missing. The sample lists over 200,000 clones; about 83% were seen once. Sequencing was performed on peripheral blood. The source of these receptors is a man older than 75 with acute or convalescent COVID-19.

The V call is TRBV5-1, the J call TRBJ1-4, with TRBD1 matching 9 bases. CDR3 length: 16 amino acids. Germline V gene lookup returns CDR1 SGHRS and CDR2 YFSETQ. V trimming: 3 bases; J trimming: 2 bases; junction bases outside the gene matches: 5. CDR3 nucleotides: TGCGCCAGCAGCTCACAGGGGGCGCTTACTAATGAAAAACTGTTTTTT. Its translation: CASSSQGALTNEKLFF. The variable domain in full, completed from reference TRBV5-1 and TRBJ1-4, reads KAGVTQTPRYLIKTRGQQVTLSCSPISGHRSVSWYQQTPGQGLQFLFEYFSETQRNKGNFPGRFSGRQFSNSRSEMNVSTLELGDSALYLCASSSQGALTNEKLFFGSGTQLSVL.

V usage is TRBV18 and J usage is TRBJ2-2, with D uncertain. Germline V gives CDR1 KGHSH, CDR2 LQKENI. Trimming removed 0 bases at V and 0 bases at J, with 8 bases between. This CDR3 comprises 16 residues. CDR3 residues: CASSPPVYPNTGELFF. The CDR3 nucleotides are TGTGCCAGCTCACCACCCGTCTACCCGAACACCGGGGAGCTGTTTTTT.

This clone was detected ten times or more. This sequence joins TRBV9 and TRBJ2-7, with a tentative D call TRBD2 (6 bases). The CDR3 loop spans 14 amino acids. Germline-derived CDR1 and CDR2 are SGDLS and YYNGEE. The V end lost 2 bases, the J end lost 2 bases, and 11 bases lay between the germline ends. DNA of the CDR3: TGTGCCAGCAGCGTGGGGGGTCTAGCCTACGAGCAGTACTTC. It encodes CASSVGGLAYEQYF. The full variable domain, in which reference TRBV9 and TRBJ2-7 provide the parts outside the CDR3, is DSGVTQTPKHLITATGQRVTLRCSPRSGDLSVYWYQQSLDQGLQFLIQYYNGEERAKGNILERFSAQQFPDLHSELNLSSLELGDSALYFCASSVGGLAYEQYFGPGTRLTVT.

The rearrangement uses TRBV3-1 (or the pseudogene TRBV3-2) and TRBJ1-4; 7 nucleotides agree with TRBD1. This CDR3 has 14 residues. Trimming at V came to 1 base and at J to 8 bases, leaving 4 bases not matched to a gene. Germline-derived CDR1 and CDR2 are LGHDT and YNNKEL (reference sequence). This chain's CDR3 is CASSQAPQGEKLFF. The CDR3 coding sequence is TGTGCCAGCAGCCAAGCGCCACAGGGGGAAAAACTGTTTTTT.

This chain joins TRBV2 and TRBJ1-5; TRBD1 matches 7 bases. CDR3 length: 15 amino acids. Trimming at V came to 6 bases and at J to 4 bases, leaving 9 bases not matched to a gene. Germline V lookup: CDR1 SNHLY, CDR2 FYNNEI. CDR3 region: CASRDDREFNQPQHF. In nucleotides, the CDR3 is TGTGCCAGCAGAGACGACAGGGAATTTAATCAGCCCCAGCATTTT.

In its sample, this clone was seen a few times. The V and J genes are TRBV28 and TRBJ1-3; possibly TRBD1 for D (5 bases). Germline-derived CDR1 and CDR2 are MDHEN and SYDVKM. The CDR3 is 16 amino acids. V was clipped by 7 bases and J by 0 bases, with 16 bases between them. DNA of the CDR3: TGTGCCAGCACTTCCCTTCCGGGGGACTCTGGAAACACCATATATTTT. This codes for CASTSLPGDSGNTIYF. The whole variable domain, filled in from reference TRBV28 and TRBJ1-3, reads DVKVTQSSRYLVKRTGEKVFLECVQDMDHENMFWYRQDPGLGLRLIYFSYDVKMKEKGDIPEGYSVSREKKERFSLILESASTNQTSMYLCASTSLPGDSGNTIYFGEGSWLTVV.

V is TRBV28 and J is TRBJ1-5; D is ambiguous. V was shortened by 3 bases and J by 3 bases, with 9 bases between the two germline ends. Germline CDR1 and CDR2: MDHEN and SYDVKM. CDR3 size: 14 residues. The CDR3 coding sequence is TGTGCCAGCAGTTTGTTGGCAGTCAATCAGCCCCAGCATTTT. Amino acids: CASSLLAVNQPQHF.

The chain links TRBV27 to TRBJ2-7, with 10 nucleotides matching TRBD2. With V trimmed by 6 bases and J by 1 base, 3 bases remained unmatched. Germline V CDR1 and CDR2: MNHEY, SMNVEV (reference sequence). CDR3 size: 14 residues. DNA of the CDR3: TGTGCCAGCAGGCCAGCGGGAGGGTCCTACGAGCAGTACTTC. It is translated as CASRPAGGSYEQYF.

This chain links TRBV5-5 with TRBJ1-6; 7 bases fit TRBD1. The length of the CDR3 is 16 residues. Germline V gene sequence: CDR1 SGHKS, CDR2 YYEKEE (reference sequence). With V trimmed by 4 bases and J by 2 bases, 6 bases remained unmatched. The CDR3 protein is CASSPGTVTYNSPLHF. The CDR3 DNA sequence: TGTGCCAGCAGCCCAGGGACAGTAACCTATAATTCACCCCTCCACTTT.

The J gene is TRBJ2-2, the V gene TRBV18; 8 bases align to TRBD1. Germline V gene data show CDR1 as KGHSH and CDR2 as LQKENI. The CDR3 loop spans 16 amino acids. V trimming: 1 base; J trimming: 3 bases; junction bases outside the gene matches: 4. Here the CDR3 reads CASSPLGTGYTGELFF. CDR3 in DNA: TGTGCCAGCTCACCACTAGGGACAGGATACACCGGGGAGCTGTTTTTT.

This rearrangement joins TRBV7-8 to TRBJ2-6; 7 nucleotides align to TRBD1. The CDR3 sequence is 15 residues long. Per germline, CDR1 SGHVS and CDR2 FQNEAQ. The V and J ends lost 5 bases and 2 bases, in that order; junction bases with no gene match: 3. The CDR3 is CASSPTGAGANVLTF. CDR3 nucleotide sequence: TGTGCCAGCAGCCCCACAGGGGCTGGGGCCAACGTCCTGACTTTC. Drawing the rest from reference TRBV7-8 and TRBJ2-6, the complete variable domain is GAGVSQSPRYKVAKRGQDVALRCDPISGHVSLFWYQQALGQGPEFLTYFQNEAQLDKSGLPSDRFFAERPEGSVSTLKIQRTQQEDSAVYLCASSPTGAGANVLTFGAGSRLTVL.

The V call is TRBV7-9, the J call TRBJ2-1, with TRBD2 matching over 8 bases. The ends lost 5 bases at V and 8 bases at J; junction bases unmatched: 11. This CDR3 contains 15 residues. CDR1 and CDR2 from the germline V gene are SEHNR and FQNEAQ (reference sequence). CDR3 sequence reads: CASSQTGGAGDEQFF. The CDR3 region has the DNA TGTGCCAGCAGCCAGACCGGGGGGGCAGGGGATGAGCAGTTCTTC.

The chain couples TRBV27 to TRBJ2-3; D unclear. Germline lookup yields CDR1 MNHEY and CDR2 SMNVEV (reference sequence). V was trimmed by 3 bases and J by 0 bases, leaving 10 bases between them. The CDR3 length is 15 residues. The CDR3 nucleotides are TGTGCCAGCAGTTTCTCGGTCGGGAGCACAGATACGCAGTATTTT. It codes for CASSFSVGSTDTQYF.

This clone was counted once. The chain joins TRBV18 to TRBJ1-1, with D possibly being TRBD1 (6 bases). The CDR3 runs to 15 residues. V was trimmed by 1 base and J by 1 base, leaving 10 bases between them. Germline CDR1 is KGHSH and CDR2 is LQKENI. Here the CDR3 DNA reads TGTGCCAGCTCACCACAGAGGACAGCGAACACTGAAGCTTTCTTT. Its translation: CASSPQRTANTEAFF. Full variable domain (remainder filled in from reference TRBV18 and TRBJ1-1): NAGVMQNPRHLVRRRGQEARLRCSPMKGHSHVYWYRQLPEEGLKFMVYLQKENIIDESGMPKERFSAEFPKEGPSILRIQQVVRGDSAAYFCASSPQRTANTEAFFGQGTRLTVV.

The chain is built from TRBV19 and TRBJ2-2, with 7 bases lining up with TRBD1. Germline values: CDR1 LNHDA, CDR2 SQIVND (reference sequence). The CDR3 is 14 amino acids. V lost 6 bases and J lost 9; bases outside the gene matches: 10. The CDR3 region is CASRDTGVFRELFF. The DNA for the CDR3 is TGTGCCAGTAGGGACACAGGGGTTTTTAGGGAGCTGTTTTTT.